This T cell receptor beta chain was recovered during a study of CD8+ T cells in alopecia areata. Study-level findings and limits: Scalp samples also yield sequences of resident alphabeta T cells from normal skin.

Peripheral blood samples and lesional scalp punch biopsies were obtained from alopecia areata patients. Starting from PBMCs, sorting isolated CD4+ and CD8+ T cells. Worth noting for this clone: Its target is not known.

RNA, once extracted, was reverse transcribed into cDNA for use as the sequencing template. Repertoires were generated with immunoSEQ multiplex PCR, while TCRdb's copy carries only in-frame clones and drops some. The profile shows 130,000 to 150,000 clones, roughly 50% of them singletons. There are 11 residues in the CDR3. Looked up from germline, CDR1 is MNHNS and CDR2 is SASEGT. After removal of 7 bases from V and 6 bases from J, the junction contained 2 bases not matched to a gene. V is TRBV6-1 and J is TRBJ2-7, with 8 bases fitting TRBD1. The TCR originated in a human donor with alopecia areata. Sequencing was carried out using CD4+ T cells sorted from blood. In DNA form, the CDR3 reads TGTGCCAGCACGGACAGGGTCGAGCAGTACTTC. Its translation: CASTDRVEQYF.